The subject of this entry is one T cell receptor beta chain. Looked up from germline, CDR1 is SGHRS and CDR2 is YFSETQ. Trimming at V came to 4 bases and at J to 0 bases, leaving 8 bases not matched to a gene. The CDR3 length is 17 residues. This sample is drawn from a study of T cell changes during pregnancy in multiple sclerosis. Repertoires were generated with immunoSEQ multiplex PCR, while TCRdb's copy carries only in-frame clones and drops some. The sample yields 78,000 or so clones, 92% seen once. The V call is TRBV5-1, the J call TRBJ2-5; 11 positions match TRBD2. The receptor's source is a female donor with multiple sclerosis, enrolled in a pregnancy study. The sample in question was peripheral blood, obtained before pregnancy. CDR3 residues: CASSPASGGPDQETQYF. In DNA, the CDR3 is TGCGCCAGCAGCCCCGCTAGCGGGGGGCCCGACCAAGAGACCCAGTACTTC.